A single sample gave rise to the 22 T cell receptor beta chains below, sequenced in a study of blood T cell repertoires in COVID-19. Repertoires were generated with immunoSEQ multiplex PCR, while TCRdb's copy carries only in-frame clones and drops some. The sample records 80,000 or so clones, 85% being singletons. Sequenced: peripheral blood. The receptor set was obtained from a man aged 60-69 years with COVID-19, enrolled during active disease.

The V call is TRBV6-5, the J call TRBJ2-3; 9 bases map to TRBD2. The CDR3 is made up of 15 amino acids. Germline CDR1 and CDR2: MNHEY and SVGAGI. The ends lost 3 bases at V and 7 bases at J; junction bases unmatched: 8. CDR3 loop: CASSYLRGLAHTQYF. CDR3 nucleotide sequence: TGTGCCAGCAGTTATTTGAGAGGACTAGCGCATACGCAGTATTTT.

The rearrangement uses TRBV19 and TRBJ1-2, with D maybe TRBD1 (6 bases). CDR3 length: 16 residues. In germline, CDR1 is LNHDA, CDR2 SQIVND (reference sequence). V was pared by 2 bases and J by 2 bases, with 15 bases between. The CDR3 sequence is CASSIRDTGFNYGYTF. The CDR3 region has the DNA TGTGCCAGTAGTATAAGGGATACAGGGTTCAACTATGGCTACACCTTC.

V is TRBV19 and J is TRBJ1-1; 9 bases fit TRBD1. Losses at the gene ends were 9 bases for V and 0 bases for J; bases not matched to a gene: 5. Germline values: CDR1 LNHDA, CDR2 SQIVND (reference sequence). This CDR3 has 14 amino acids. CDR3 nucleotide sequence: TGTGCCAGCCAACGGACAGGGGTGAACACTGAAGCTTTCTTT. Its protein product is CASQRTGVNTEAFF.

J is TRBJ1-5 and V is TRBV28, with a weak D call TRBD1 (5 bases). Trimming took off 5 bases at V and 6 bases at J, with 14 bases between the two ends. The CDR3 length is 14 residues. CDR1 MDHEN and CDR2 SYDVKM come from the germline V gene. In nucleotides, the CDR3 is TGTGCCAGCAGTAGCCCGGGGGGAGGTCAGCCCCAGCATTTT. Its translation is CASSSPGGGQPQHF.

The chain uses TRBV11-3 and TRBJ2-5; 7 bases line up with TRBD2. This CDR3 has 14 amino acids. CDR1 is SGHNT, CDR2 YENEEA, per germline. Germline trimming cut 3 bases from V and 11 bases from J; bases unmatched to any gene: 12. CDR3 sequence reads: CASSFSGGAGPQYF. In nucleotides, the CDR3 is TGTGCCAGCAGCTTCTCGGGGGGAGCGGGCCCACAGTACTTC.

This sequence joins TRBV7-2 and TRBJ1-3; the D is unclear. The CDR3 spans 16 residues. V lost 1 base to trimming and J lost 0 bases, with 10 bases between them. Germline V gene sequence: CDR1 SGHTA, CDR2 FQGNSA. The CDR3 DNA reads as TGTGCCAGCAGCTTAGTCGGGTATCCCTCTGGAAACACCATATATTTT. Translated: CASSLVGYPSGNTIYF.

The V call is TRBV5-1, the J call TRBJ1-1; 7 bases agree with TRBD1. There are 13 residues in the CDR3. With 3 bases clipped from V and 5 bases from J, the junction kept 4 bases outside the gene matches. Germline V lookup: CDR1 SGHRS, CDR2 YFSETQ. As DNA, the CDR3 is TGCGCCAGCAGCTACGACAGGGATACTGAAGCTTTCTTT. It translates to CASSYDRDTEAFF.

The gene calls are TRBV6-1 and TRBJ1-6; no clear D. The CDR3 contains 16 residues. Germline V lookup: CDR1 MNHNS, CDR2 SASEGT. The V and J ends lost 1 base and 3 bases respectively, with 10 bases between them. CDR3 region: CASSEVLAFYNSPLHF. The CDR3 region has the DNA TGTGCCAGCAGTGAAGTGTTAGCTTTCTATAATTCACCCCTCCACTTT.

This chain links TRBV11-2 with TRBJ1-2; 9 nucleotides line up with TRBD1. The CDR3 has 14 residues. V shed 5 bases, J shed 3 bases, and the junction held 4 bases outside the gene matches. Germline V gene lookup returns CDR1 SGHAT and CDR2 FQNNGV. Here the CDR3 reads CASSRWTGDYGYTF. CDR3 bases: TGTGCCAGCAGCAGGTGGACAGGGGACTATGGCTACACCTTC.

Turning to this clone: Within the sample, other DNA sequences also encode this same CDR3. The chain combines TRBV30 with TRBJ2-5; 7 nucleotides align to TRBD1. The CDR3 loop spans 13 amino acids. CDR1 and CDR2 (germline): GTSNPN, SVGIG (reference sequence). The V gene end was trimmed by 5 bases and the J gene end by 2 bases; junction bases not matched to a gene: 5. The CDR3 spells CAWSRDRQETQYF. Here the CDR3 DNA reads TGTGCCTGGTCGAGGGACAGACAAGAGACCCAGTACTTC.

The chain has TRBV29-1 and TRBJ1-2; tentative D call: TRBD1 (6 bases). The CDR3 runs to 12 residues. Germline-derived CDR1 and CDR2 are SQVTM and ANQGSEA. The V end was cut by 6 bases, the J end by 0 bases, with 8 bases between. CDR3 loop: CSVRDTNYGYTF. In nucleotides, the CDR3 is TGCAGCGTGAGGGACACTAACTATGGCTACACCTTC.

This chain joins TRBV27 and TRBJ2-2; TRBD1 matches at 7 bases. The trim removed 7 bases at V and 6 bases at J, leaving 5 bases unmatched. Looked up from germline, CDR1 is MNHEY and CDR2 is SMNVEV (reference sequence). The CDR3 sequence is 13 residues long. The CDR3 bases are TGTGCCAGCACCTTACAGGGGTCCGGGGAGCTGTTTTTT. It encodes CASTLQGSGELFF.

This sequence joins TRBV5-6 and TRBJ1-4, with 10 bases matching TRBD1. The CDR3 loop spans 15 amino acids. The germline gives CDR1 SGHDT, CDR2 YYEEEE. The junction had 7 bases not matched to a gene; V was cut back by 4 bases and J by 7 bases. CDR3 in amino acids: CASSVNRDRGEKLFF. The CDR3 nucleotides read TGTGCCAGCAGCGTCAACCGGGACAGGGGTGAAAAACTGTTTTTT. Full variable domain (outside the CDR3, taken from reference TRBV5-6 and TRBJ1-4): DAGVTQSPTHLIKTRGQQVTLRCSPKSGHDTVSWYQQALGQGPQFIFQYYEEEERQRGNFPDRFSGHQFPNYSSELNVNALLLGDSALYLCASSVNRDRGEKLFFGSGTQLSVL.

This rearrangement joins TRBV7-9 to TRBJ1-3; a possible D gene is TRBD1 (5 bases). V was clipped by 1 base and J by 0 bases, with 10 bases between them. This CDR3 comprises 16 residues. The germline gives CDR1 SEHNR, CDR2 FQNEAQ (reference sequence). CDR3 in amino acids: CASSLGGLRSGNTIYF. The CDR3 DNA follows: TGTGCCAGCAGCTTAGGGGGCCTACGCTCTGGAAACACCATATATTTT.

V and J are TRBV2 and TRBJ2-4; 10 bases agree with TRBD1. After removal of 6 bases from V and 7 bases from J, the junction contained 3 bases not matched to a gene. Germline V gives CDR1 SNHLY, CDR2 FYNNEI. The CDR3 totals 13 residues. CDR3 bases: TGTGCCAGCAGGCCGGGACAGGGGAACATTCAGTACTTC. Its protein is CASRPGQGNIQYF.

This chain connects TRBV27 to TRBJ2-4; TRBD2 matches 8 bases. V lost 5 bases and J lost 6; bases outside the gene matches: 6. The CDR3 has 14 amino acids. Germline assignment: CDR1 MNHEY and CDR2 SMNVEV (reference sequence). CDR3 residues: CASSPGLARNIQYF. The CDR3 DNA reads TGTGCCAGCAGTCCCGGACTAGCAAGAAACATTCAGTACTTC.

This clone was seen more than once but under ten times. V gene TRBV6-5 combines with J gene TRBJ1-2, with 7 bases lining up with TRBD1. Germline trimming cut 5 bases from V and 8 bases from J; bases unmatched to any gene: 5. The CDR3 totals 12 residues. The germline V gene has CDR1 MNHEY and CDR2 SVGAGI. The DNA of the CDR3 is TGTGCCAGCAGTCCAAGGGGGCTGGGCTACACCTTC. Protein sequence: CASSPRGLGYTF.

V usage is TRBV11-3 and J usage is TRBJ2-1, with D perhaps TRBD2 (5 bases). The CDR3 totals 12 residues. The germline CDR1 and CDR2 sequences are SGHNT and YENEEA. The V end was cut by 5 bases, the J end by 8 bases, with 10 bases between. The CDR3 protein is CASSRSGDEQFF. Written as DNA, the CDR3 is TGTGCCAGCAGCCGTTCCGGGGATGAGCAGTTCTTC.

CDR3 sequence (DNA): TGTGCCATCAGTGCAGCAATAGAGAGGTTGCACGAGCAGTACTTC. It is translated as CAISAAIERLHEQYF. The genes are TRBV10-3 and TRBJ2-7; D remains ambiguous. CDR1 and CDR2 from the germline V gene are ENHRY and SYGVKD. This CDR3 is built from 15 residues. The ends were cut back, 4 bases at V and 5 bases at J, with 18 bases in the middle.

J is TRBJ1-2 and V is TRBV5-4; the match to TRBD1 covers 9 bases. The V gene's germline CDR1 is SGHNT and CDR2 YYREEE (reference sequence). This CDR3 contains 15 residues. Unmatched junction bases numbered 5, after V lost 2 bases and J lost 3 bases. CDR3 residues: CASSFGQGWDYGYTF. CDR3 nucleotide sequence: TGTGCCAGCAGCTTCGGACAGGGGTGGGACTATGGCTACACCTTC. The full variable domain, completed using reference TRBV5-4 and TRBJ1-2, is ETGVTQSPTHLIKTRGQQVTLRCSSQSGHNTVSWYQQALGQGPQFIFQYYREEENGRGNFPPRFSGLQFPNYSSELNVNALELDDSALYLCASSFGQGWDYGYTFGSGTRLTVV.

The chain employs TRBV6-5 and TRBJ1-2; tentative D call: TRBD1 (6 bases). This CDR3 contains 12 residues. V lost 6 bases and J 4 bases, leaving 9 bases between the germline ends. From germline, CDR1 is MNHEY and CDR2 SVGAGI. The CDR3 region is CASRSDSYGYTF. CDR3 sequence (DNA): TGTGCCAGCAGATCGGACAGCTATGGCTACACCTTC.

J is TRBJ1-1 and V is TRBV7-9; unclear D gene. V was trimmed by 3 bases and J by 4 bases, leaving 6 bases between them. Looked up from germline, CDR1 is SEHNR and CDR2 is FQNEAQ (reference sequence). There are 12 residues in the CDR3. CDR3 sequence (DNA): TGTGCCAGCAGCTTGAGGTCCACTGAAGCTTTCTTT. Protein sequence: CASSLRSTEAFF.